The entry below gives a single T cell receptor beta chain sequence along with its context. Antigen unknown. This specimen belongs to a study of identical twins. General observations from the study: Compared with models, monozygotic twins showed more out-of-frame TCR alpha sharing. For cord blood, abundant beta clonotypes had fewer insertions, unlike memory repertoires, which showed none. Invariant populations such as MAIT and iNKT cells could partly muddle zero-insertion analyses. Beta out-of-frame sequences showed weaker excess twin sharing.

Looked up from germline, CDR1 is DFQATT and CDR2 is SNEGSKA (reference sequence). This CDR3 spans 16 amino acids. The junction had 13 bases not matched to a gene; V was cut back by 3 bases and J by 4 bases. TCRdb analysed the 5' RACE reads with MiXCR anew, one entry per CDR3 protein. The sample lists roughly 690,000 distinct CDR3 sequences; 5.5% to 6.5% were seen once. Specimen: naive T cells sorted from blood. The source of this sequence is a young man in good health. V is TRBV20-1 and J is TRBJ2-3, with 7 bases aligning to TRBD2. The CDR3 spells CSARETAGVNPDTQYF. The CDR3 DNA reads as TGCAGTGCTAGGGAAACGGCGGGAGTTAACCCAGATACGCAGTATTTT.